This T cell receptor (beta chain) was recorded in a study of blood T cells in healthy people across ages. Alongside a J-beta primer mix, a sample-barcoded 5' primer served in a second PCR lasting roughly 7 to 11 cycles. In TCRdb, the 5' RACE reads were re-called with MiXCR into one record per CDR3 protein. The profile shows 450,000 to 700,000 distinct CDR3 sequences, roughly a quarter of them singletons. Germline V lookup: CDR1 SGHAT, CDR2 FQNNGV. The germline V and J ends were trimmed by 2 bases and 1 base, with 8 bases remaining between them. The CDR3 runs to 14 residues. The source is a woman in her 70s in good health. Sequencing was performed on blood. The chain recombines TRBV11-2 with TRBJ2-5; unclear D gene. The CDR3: CASSLKVFQETQYF. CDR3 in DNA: TGTGCCAGCAGCTTAAAGGTCTTCCAAGAGACCCAGTACTTC.